A selection of T cell receptor beta chains follows, all from one sample in a study of T cell responses to AZD1222 COVID-19 vaccine. Measured with immunoSEQ multiplex PCR; TCRdb has only the in-frame clones, and not every one. The sample includes about 140,000 clones, almost 95% of them seen just once. The sample in question was peripheral blood, obtained 28 days after the second AZD1222 dose. The receptors shown here come from an adult who received the AZD1222 COVID-19 vaccine. CDR3s leave out the opening cysteine and the closing phenylalanine or tryptophan. The size entry is marked missing in some rows and otherwise reads once, few, many or a size class.

j_gene | abundance | v_gene | CDR3aa
TRBJ2-7 | - | TRBV18 | ASSPGTGSYEQY
TRBJ2-1 | - | TRBV28 | ASSLSLSAGWF
TRBJ1-1 | - | TRBV2 | ASSREGTDVEPF
TRBJ2-7 | - | TRBV19 | ASNPRTGSGEQY
TRBJ1-5 | - | TRBV27 | ASSLGGKSNQPQH
TRBJ2-1 | - | TRBV14 | ASSQDRWSYNEQF
TRBJ1-1 | once | TRBV28 | ASSIWRTEAF
TRBJ2-6 | - | TRBV2 | ASTRDGASGANVLT
TRBJ1-1 | - | TRBV5-6 | ASSFYGGTEAF
TRBJ2-1 | - | TRBV5-1 | ASSPGTRGYEQF
TRBJ2-5 | - | TRBV2 | ASSRLGETQY
TRBJ2-3 | - | TRBV7-2 | ASSLRRTDTQY
TRBJ2-4 | - | TRBV4-1 | ASSQAVGRSKNIQY
TRBJ1-1 | - | TRBV16 | ASSQSGGLGAF
TRBJ2-2 | - | TRBV7-9 | ASSSTRANTGELF
TRBJ2-1 | - | TRBV5-6 | ASSLGGGFSNEQF
TRBJ2-7 | - | TRBV5-1 | ASSLEGAGEQY
TRBJ1-1 | once | TRBV18 | ASSRSSGRTRTEAF
TRBJ1-3 | - | TRBV15 | ATSRDRSDGNTIY
TRBJ2-3 | - | TRBV28 | ASSLRAGIGFTQY
TRBJ1-5 | - | TRBV6-2/TRBV6-3 | ASSPPTGSSNQPQH
TRBJ1-3 | - | TRBV19 | ATTGYSGNTIY
TRBJ2-2 | few | TRBV7-9 | ASSLGQSTGELF
TRBJ1-5 | - | TRBV28 | ASRQGLSQPQH
TRBJ1-2 | - | TRBV27 | ASSLRGKGYGYT